This T cell receptor (beta chain) emerged from a study of cytomegalovirus exposure and HLA in healthy donors. Study in general: An earlier analysis found some 120 million unique TCR beta sequences from 150 million to 200 million T cells. Genetic ancestry analysis placed over 75% of the 398 donors that were genotyped in the Caucasian-associated cluster. General observations from the study: According to a later analysis, most TCR beta chains associated with CMV appeared HLA-restricted. Some V segments, including TRBV6-2 and TRBV6-3, were excluded as indistinguishable.

V dropped 6 bases and J dropped 2 bases, with 11 bases sitting between them. CDR3 size: 13 residues. Per the germline V gene, CDR1 is SGHDT and CDR2 is YYEEEE. The primer mix had 60 Vbeta and 13 Jbeta primers. Here immunoSEQ multiplex PCR was the method, and the copy in TCRdb shows in-frame clones only, minus some. The sample consists of 150,000 to 170,000 clones, 70% to 80% of them appearing once. Of note for this clone: Its target is not known.

This sequence was found in a man in his thirties or forties in good health and CMV-seropositive. Sequenced sample: PBMCs. This sequence joins TRBV5-6 and TRBJ1-2; D possibly corresponds to TRBD1 (6 bases). CDR3: CASTSRGNYGYTF. CDR3 bases: TGTGCCAGCACCTCCAGGGGAAACTATGGCTACACCTTC.